This T cell receptor (beta chain) was identified during a study of T cells in tumors after PD-1 blockade. Study at large: Some patients also took daily vismodegib 150 mg during anti-PD-1 treatment. On average, peripheral blood gave 113,528 TCR templates and 30,000 to 40,000 unique clonotypes.

The CDR3 covers 11 residues. The V gene's germline CDR1 is SGHNT and CDR2 YYREEE (reference sequence). J was trimmed by 14 bases and V by 4 bases; bases with no gene match: 3. Profiled with immunoSEQ multiplex PCR; TCRdb holds only in-frame clones, not every one. Counted here are fewer than 55,000 clones, roughly 80% occurring once; the ten biggest clones make up 4% to 4.5%. This TCR came from a human donor with basal cell carcinoma. The sequences come from PBMCs, collected before anti-PD-1 treatment. The genes are TRBV5-4 and TRBJ2-1; TRBD1 aligns across 10 bases. The CDR3 here is CASSPGTGEFF. CDR3 DNA: TGTGCCAGCAGCCCCGGGACAGGGGAGTTCTTC.